The entry below gives a single TCR beta chain sequence along with its context. Its antigen is currently unknown. This record comes from a study of blood T cells in healthy people across ages. The V and J ends lost 6 bases and 3 bases, in that order; junction bases with no gene match: 14. The CDR3 contains 18 residues. Germline CDR1 is MNHNS and CDR2 is SASEGT. A J-beta primer mix and a sample-barcoded 5' primer were used in a second PCR of about 7 to 12 cycles. From the 5' RACE reads, TCRdb called clonotypes with MiXCR, one entry per CDR3 protein. Among 700,000 or so distinct CDR3 sequences listed, 20% to 25% were seen once. Study-wide results and limits: Long-lived donors carried more naive CD4+ cells and greater diversity than aged donors.

This clonotype was sampled from a man between 65 and 79 years old in good health. The sample was blood. The chain employs TRBV6-1 and TRBJ1-4; 9 nucleotides match TRBD1. This chain's CDR3 is CASRGNRGPPSPNEKLFF. In DNA form, the CDR3 reads TGTGCCAGCAGGGGAAACAGGGGGCCACCTTCACCTAATGAAAAACTGTTTTTT.